The 23 T cell receptor beta chains presented below share a single source sample, sequenced in a study of response to subunit inactivated influenza vaccine. TCRdb reanalysed the RT-PCR reads using MiXCR and keeps one entry per CDR3 protein. The sample holds hundreds of thousands of distinct CDR3 sequences; around 15% are singletons and the top ten take approximately 7.6%. The source was PBMCs from blood, collected approximately 15 days before vaccination. The receptors stem from a man aged 45-65 years who received an inactivated influenza vaccine.

This clonotype was found a few times. The chain is built from TRBV29-1 and TRBJ2-6, with D possibly matching TRBD2 (5 bases). V was clipped by 3 bases and J by 4 bases, with 13 bases between them. Germline CDR1 SQVTM, CDR2 ANQGSEA. This CDR3 contains 15 residues. CDR3 in amino acids: CSVDFPSGGANVLTF. CDR3 DNA: TGCAGCGTTGATTTCCCGTCGGGGGGGGCCAACGTCCTGACTTTC.

V gene TRBV5-1 combines with J gene TRBJ2-1; 7 bases map to TRBD2. Unmatched junction bases numbered 13, after V lost 6 bases and J lost 7 bases. The CDR3 extends over 15 amino acids. Per germline, CDR1 SGHRS and CDR2 YFSETQ. CDR3 residues: CASMSNREALNEQFF. Here the CDR3 DNA reads TGCGCCAGCATGTCGAACCGGGAGGCCCTAAATGAGCAGTTCTTC.

This clonotype has a count of ten or more. This sequence joins TRBV12-3 or TRBV12-4 and TRBJ2-2; D remains ambiguous. Between the trimmed V and J ends, which lost 10 bases and 2 bases, there was a span of 8 bases. The CDR3 is 12 residues long. CDR3 DNA sequence: TGTGCCACCCTTAGAAACACCGGGGAGCTGTTTTTT. Its protein product is CATLRNTGELFF.

This clonotype was counted only a few times. The chain combines TRBV5-1 with TRBJ2-1, with D perhaps TRBD1 (5 bases). The CDR3 length is 14 residues. Germline V gene sequence: CDR1 SGHRS, CDR2 YFSETQ. V lost 4 bases and J 9 bases, leaving 17 bases between the germline ends. The CDR3 sequence is CASSTRVGIGEQFF. DNA for the CDR3: TGCGCCAGCAGCACCAGGGTGGGGATAGGTGAGCAGTTCTTC.

This chain connects TRBV29-1 to TRBJ2-1; 9 bases are shared with TRBD1. The CDR3 covers 14 residues. J gave up 5 bases and V 7 bases, and 9 bases lay outside the gene matches. Germline V gene data show CDR1 as SQVTM and CDR2 as ANQGSEA. The CDR3 region has the DNA TGCAGCGCCCCCGGTCGGGACAGGGACAATGAGCAGTTCTTC. Translation: CSAPGRDRDNEQFF.

This clonotype came up many times. The chain uses TRBV5-1 and TRBJ2-1; D gene uncertain. With 0 bases removed from V and 6 bases from J, the gap between germline ends came to 10 bases. The CDR3 is 14 residues long. CDR1 and CDR2 from the germline V gene are SGHRS and YFSETQ. The CDR3 loop is CASSLVGELNEQFF. CDR3 coding DNA: TGCGCCAGCAGCTTGGTCGGAGAACTCAATGAGCAGTTCTTC.

The table lists this clonotype with a few counts. In DNA form, the CDR3 reads TGTGCCAGCAGTTTCGCGGGAGGACCCTACGAGCAGTACTTC. The encoded protein is CASSFAGGPYEQYF. This chain joins TRBV12-3 or TRBV12-4 and TRBJ2-7; TRBD2 aligns across 8 bases. This CDR3 has 14 amino acids. After removal of 3 bases from V and 2 bases from J, the junction contained 3 bases not matched to a gene.

The chain employs TRBV4-1 and TRBJ1-3; D unresolved. The CDR3 length is 18 residues. Trimming took 2 bases from V and 0 from J, leaving 17 bases between them. Germline-derived CDR1 and CDR2 are MGHRA and YSYEKL. CDR3: CASSQPMLSADSGNTIYF. The CDR3 nucleotides are TGCGCCAGCAGCCAACCCATGCTATCGGCGGACTCTGGAAACACCATATATTTT.

The chain joins TRBV5-1 to TRBJ2-1, with TRBD2 matching 13 bases. This CDR3 contains 16 residues. In germline, CDR1 is SGHRS, CDR2 YFSETQ. Trimming removed 5 bases from V and 6 bases from J; junction bases left unmatched: 8. This CDR3 reads CASSPSGLAGLNEQFF. The CDR3 DNA reads as TGCGCCAGCAGTCCCTCGGGACTAGCGGGACTCAATGAGCAGTTCTTC.

This sequence joins TRBV20-1 and TRBJ1-5; 7 bases agree with TRBD1. Trimming removed 6 bases from V and 9 bases from J; junction bases left unmatched: 14. CDR1 is DFQATT and CDR2 is SNEGSKA in the germline V gene (reference sequence). This CDR3 has 14 residues. CDR3 protein: CSATTGAWLRPQHF. The CDR3 nucleotides are TGCAGTGCAACAACAGGGGCCTGGTTGAGGCCCCAGCATTTT.

This clonotype has a handful of counts. V gene TRBV5-1 combines with J gene TRBJ2-7, with TRBD1 matching 10 bases. CDR1 SGHRS and CDR2 YFSETQ come from the germline V gene. V lost 3 bases and J lost 1; bases outside the gene matches: 4. This CDR3 region has 15 residues. The CDR3 DNA sequence: TGCGCCAGCAGCTCCGCGGACAGGGGGTCCTACGAGCAGTACTTC. Its protein is CASSSADRGSYEQYF. Together with reference TRBV5-1 and TRBJ2-7, the CDR3 gives the full variable domain: KAGVTQTPRYLIKTRGQQVTLSCSPISGHRSVSWYQQTPGQGLQFLFEYFSETQRNKGNFPGRFSGRQFSNSRSEMNVSTLELGDSALYLCASSSADRGSYEQYFGPGTRLTVT.

The rearrangement links TRBV3-1 to TRBJ1-1; D is perhaps TRBD1 (5 bases). V lost 2 bases and J lost 6, with 13 bases in between. CDR1 LGHDT and CDR2 YNNKEL come from the germline V gene (reference sequence). The CDR3 spans 14 residues. This CDR3 is CASSQMQGGAEAFF. The CDR3 DNA follows: TGTGCCAGCAGCCAAATGCAGGGAGGGGCTGAAGCTTTCTTT.

CDR3: CASRASGGSDTQYF. Here the CDR3 DNA reads TGTGCCAGCAGAGCGTCCGGGGGCTCAGATACGCAGTATTTT. This chain uses TRBV5-6 with TRBJ2-3; D tentatively fits TRBD1 or TRBD2 (6 bases each). This CDR3 spans 14 amino acids. V lost 5 bases, J lost 4 bases, and 14 bases lay in between. In germline, CDR1 is SGHDT, CDR2 YYEEEE.

This clonotype was counted ten times or more. The rearrangement uses TRBV9 and TRBJ2-7; D ambiguous. The V and J ends lost 3 bases and 2 bases respectively, with 6 bases between them. CDR1 is SGDLS, CDR2 YYNGEE, per germline. The CDR3 is 12 amino acids. In nucleotides, the CDR3 is TGTGCCAGCAGCGGGGGAACCTACGAGCAGTACTTC. Its protein is CASSGGTYEQYF.

A word on this clonotype: This may stem from a read error, because a much larger clone lies one nucleotide away. The chain joins TRBV15 to TRBJ2-1; D may be TRBD2 (5 bases). The CDR3 has 13 residues. V lost 4 bases and J lost 11, with 15 bases in between. The germline gives CDR1 LNHNV, CDR2 YYDKDF (reference sequence). In nucleotides, the CDR3 is TGTGCCACCAGCATTAAACTAGTCTATAAGCAGTTCTTC. This codes for CATSIKLVYKQFF.

The chain has TRBV5-4 and TRBJ2-5; D is perhaps TRBD2 (6 bases). Germline V gene lookup returns CDR1 SGHNT and CDR2 YYREEE (reference sequence). The CDR3 runs to 15 residues. With 4 bases removed from V and 4 bases from J, the gap between germline ends came to 17 bases. CDR3 DNA: TGTGCCAGCAGCCCCGGAGGGCGTTTCGGAGAGACCCAGTACTTC. Encoded protein: CASSPGGRFGETQYF.

The rearrangement uses TRBV20-1 and TRBJ2-3; 9 bases match TRBD2. Trimming cost V 1 base and J 0 bases; bases outside gene matches: 11. The CDR3 has 18 amino acids. The germline gives CDR1 DFQATT, CDR2 SNEGSKA (reference sequence). This CDR3 reads CSARASPTSGTSTDTQYF. Here the CDR3 DNA reads TGCAGTGCTAGAGCTTCCCCGACTAGCGGTACTAGCACAGATACGCAGTATTTT.

The genes are TRBV2 and TRBJ1-6; D is uncertain. Germline V gene sequence: CDR1 SNHLY, CDR2 FYNNEI. The CDR3 contains 13 residues. The ends were cut back, 7 bases at V and 9 bases at J, with 13 bases in the middle. CDR3: CASKVETSSPLHF. In DNA form, the CDR3 reads TGTGCCAGCAAAGTGGAGACGAGTTCACCCCTCCACTTT.

This clonotype has just a few counts. The V gene is TRBV20-1, the J gene TRBJ2-1; tentatively, D is TRBD1 or TRBD2 (5 bases each). The ends were cut back, 3 bases at V and 5 bases at J, with 8 bases in the middle. CDR3 length: 12 amino acids. Looked up from germline, CDR1 is DFQATT and CDR2 is SNEGSKA (reference sequence). CDR3 loop: CSARRGNNEQFF. CDR3 sequence (DNA): TGCAGTGCTAGGAGGGGAAACAATGAGCAGTTCTTC.

This clonotype was detected a few times. The chain is built from TRBV11-2 and TRBJ2-7; a weak D match, TRBD1 (6 bases). The CDR3 consists of 14 residues. The germline V gene encodes CDR1 SGHAT and CDR2 FQNNGV. Between the trimmed V and J ends, which lost 3 bases and 3 bases, there was a span of 12 bases. The CDR3 bases are TGTGCCAGCAGCTTTAGGACAGCCCTCTACGAGCAGTACTTC. This codes for CASSFRTALYEQYF.

This clonotype was counted between two and nine times. J is TRBJ1-4 and V is TRBV6-1; 7 bases agree with TRBD1. The CDR3 consists of 15 residues. V lost 6 bases and J lost 5; bases outside the gene matches: 9. The V gene's germline CDR1 is MNHNS and CDR2 SASEGT. The CDR3 loop is CASSDRDRPNEKLFF. The CDR3 nucleotides are TGTGCCAGCAGCGACAGGGACAGACCAAATGAAAAACTGTTTTTT.

This clonotype has only a few counts. The chain carries TRBV19 and TRBJ2-7; 10 bases agree with TRBD2. Trimming cost V 5 bases and J 5 bases; bases outside gene matches: 12. Germline V gene sequence: CDR1 LNHDA, CDR2 SQIVND (reference sequence). The CDR3 totals 16 residues. The CDR3 here is CASSYIYSGTSDEQYF. For the CDR3, the DNA is TGTGCCAGTAGTTATATTTATTCCGGGACTAGCGACGAGCAGTACTTC. Using reference TRBV19 and TRBJ2-7 for the parts outside the CDR3, the full variable domain is DGGITQSPKYLFRKEGQNVTLSCEQNLNHDAMYWYRQDPGQGLRLIYYSQIVNDFQKGDIAEGYSVSREKKESFPLTVTSAQKNPTAFYLCASSYIYSGTSDEQYFGPGTRLTVT.

The chain uses TRBV6-2 or TRBV6-3 and TRBJ1-2; 8 bases align to TRBD1. This CDR3 comprises 12 residues. V lost 6 bases to trimming and J lost 8 bases; unmatched junction nucleotides: 5. CDR1 is MNHEY and CDR2 is SVGEGT in the germline V gene. The CDR3 is CASRKTGGGYTF. The CDR3 DNA follows: TGTGCCAGCAGGAAAACAGGGGGAGGCTACACCTTC.